The clone carrying this T cell receptor beta chain ranks as medium-sized. These data are taken from a study of blood T cell repertoires in COVID-19. Study overall: The United States, Italy and Spain were the sources of the acute and convalescent COVID-19 samples. From T cells, B-cell-depleted T cells, or PBMCs came the material, which was cDNA or gDNA.

Study processing details: Amplification of reference gene primers provided the estimated nucleated cell counts. Data came from immunoSEQ multiplex PCR; TCRdb stores just in-frame clones and leaves some out. The V and J calls and clone size are taken from that table; D and trimming were inferred from the DNA. In the table there are approximately 210,000 clones, 84% of which are singletons. V was pared by 5 bases and J by 5 bases, with 13 bases between. The CDR3 runs to 14 residues. Germline assignment: CDR1 SEHNR and CDR2 FQNEAQ (reference sequence). Sequenced sample: peripheral blood. The chain links TRBV7-9 to TRBJ1-5; D is undetermined. This sequence originates from a woman aged 45-65 years with active or convalescent COVID-19. CDR3 in amino acids: CASSGEAGHQPQHF. DNA of the CDR3: TGTGCCAGCAGCGGGGAGGCTGGGCATCAGCCCCAGCATTTT.